This is a list of T cell receptor beta chains from one sample in a study of T cell repertoires in cytomegalovirus infection. From the reads, TCRdb called clonotypes with MiXCR, one entry per CDR3 protein. The sample consists of 150,000 to 200,000 distinct CDR3 sequences, about 15% of them appearing once. The sequencing sample was made of PBMCs. These receptors came from a human donor in good health (CMV status not recorded). Some clones in this sample may be carry-over from other donors' samples. The CDR3 runs from the conserved cysteine through the conserved F or W. D genes are given only for firm matches.

j_gene	d_gene	v_gene	CDR3aa
TRBJ1-5	NA	TRBV19	CASSIDRYNQPQHF
TRBJ2-3	NA	TRBV29-1	CSVVGVDTQYF
TRBJ2-3	NA	TRBV7-3	CASSLIGSGADTQYF
TRBJ1-2	TRBD1	TRBV28	CASRRDREISGYTF
TRBJ1-4	TRBD1	TRBV5-6	CASSSGTESIREKLFF
TRBJ1-1	NA	TRBV29-1	CSANRGGGDTEAFF
TRBJ1-2	NA	TRBV11-2	CASSVQGGDGYTF
TRBJ2-1	TRBD2	TRBV30	CAWGTSGGYNEQFF
TRBJ2-1	NA	TRBV12-3/TRBV12-4	CASSSLGRGNEQFF
TRBJ2-3	NA	TRBV6-5	CASSYSTSGTDTQYF
TRBJ1-2	TRBD1	TRBV7-2	CASSPRTGAGPYGYTF
TRBJ1-6	NA	TRBV15	CATSRDKNSPLHF
TRBJ1-1	NA	TRBV5-4	CASSWWGAEAFF
TRBJ2-1	TRBD2	TRBV29-1	CSVSGVGNEQFF
TRBJ2-2	TRBD1	TRBV19	CASSYSGQANTGELFF
TRBJ1-1	TRBD1	TRBV12-3/TRBV12-4	CASSPRGRGAFF
TRBJ2-1	NA	TRBV28	CASIEDPTGDEQFF
TRBJ1-5	NA	TRBV19	CASSREPGRAQHF
TRBJ2-7	TRBD1	TRBV19	CASMGSGQGTVEQYF
TRBJ2-1	TRBD1	TRBV7-8	CASSQYRTGSSYNEQFF
TRBJ1-1	NA	TRBV2	CAIKQGSGTEAFF
TRBJ2-2	NA	TRBV28	CASSWLGELFF
TRBJ2-7	NA	TRBV7-2	CASSPRQQGGSYEQYF
TRBJ1-1	NA	TRBV11-2	CASTLGGYRTEAFF
TRBJ2-2	TRBD2	TRBV6-4	CASRRGANTGELFF
TRBJ2-3	NA	TRBV7-9	CASSLSSKGPPQYF
TRBJ1-1	NA	TRBV29-1	CSVEGQTMNTEAFF
TRBJ1-5	TRBD1	TRBV28	CASRLTGALDQPQHF
TRBJ2-3	TRBD1	TRBV6-5	CASSYSRGRSTDTQYF
TRBJ2-7	TRBD1	TRBV25-1	CASSTGGAGRIEQYF
TRBJ2-1	TRBD1	TRBV20-1	CSAPPGQGFNNEQFF
TRBJ2-5	NA	TRBV28	CASSFQTPGLRQETQYF
TRBJ1-1	NA	TRBV5-1	CASSLGGTPEAFF
TRBJ1-4	TRBD1	TRBV7-9	CASSYPRRDRPNEKLFF
TRBJ2-1	TRBD2	TRBV28	CASSSRGLAGVVGQFF
TRBJ2-3	TRBD2	TRBV28	CASWLSGTSGIGTQYF
TRBJ1-1	NA	TRBV20-1	CSASGDGRSTEAFF
TRBJ1-5	NA	TRBV20-1	CSATTSDSHFNQPQHF
TRBJ2-5	NA	TRBV2	CASSEALVQETQYF
TRBJ1-2	NA	TRBV7-9	CASSLPRDYGYTF
TRBJ1-2	NA	TRBV11-2	CASPGELEGNTF
TRBJ2-5	TRBD2	TRBV29-1	CSGGLAGQETQYF
TRBJ2-3	TRBD2	TRBV7-9	CASSLRTSGRTDTQYF
TRBJ1-1	NA	TRBV7-9	CASSTVGILGRAEAFF
TRBJ2-3	NA	TRBV6-4	CASSDRIGSGTDTQYF
TRBJ2-1	NA	TRBV29-1	CSVDRTYEQFF
TRBJ2-7	NA	TRBV9	CASSEGTSSYEQYF
TRBJ2-7	NA	TRBV20-1	CSAPSRQKGYEQYF
TRBJ2-1	NA	TRBV7-4	CASSSGIHNEQFF
TRBJ2-4	TRBD2	TRBV25-1	CASSDGGGPYF